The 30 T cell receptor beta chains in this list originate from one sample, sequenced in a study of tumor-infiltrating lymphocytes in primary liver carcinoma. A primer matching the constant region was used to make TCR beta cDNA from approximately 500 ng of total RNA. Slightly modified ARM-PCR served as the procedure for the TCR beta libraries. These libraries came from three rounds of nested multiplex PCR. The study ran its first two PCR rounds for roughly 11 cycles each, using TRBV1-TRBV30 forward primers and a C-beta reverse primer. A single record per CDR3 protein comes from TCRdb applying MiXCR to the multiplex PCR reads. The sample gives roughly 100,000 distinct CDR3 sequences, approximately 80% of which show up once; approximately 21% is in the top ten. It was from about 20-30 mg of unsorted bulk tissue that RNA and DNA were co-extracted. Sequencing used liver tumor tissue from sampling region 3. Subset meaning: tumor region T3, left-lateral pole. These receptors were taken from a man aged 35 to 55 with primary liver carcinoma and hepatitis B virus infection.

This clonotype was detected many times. The CDR3 DNA reads as TGTGCCAGCAGGTTTTGGGGGAGCTCTGGGGCCAACGTCCTGACTTTC. Its protein is CASRFWGSSGANVLTF. This chain connects TRBV6-5 to TRBJ2-6, with D perhaps being TRBD1 or TRBD2 (5 bases each). The CDR3 consists of 16 residues. The germline CDR1 and CDR2 sequences are MNHEY and SVGAGI. V lost 6 bases and J 0 bases, leaving 12 bases between the germline ends.

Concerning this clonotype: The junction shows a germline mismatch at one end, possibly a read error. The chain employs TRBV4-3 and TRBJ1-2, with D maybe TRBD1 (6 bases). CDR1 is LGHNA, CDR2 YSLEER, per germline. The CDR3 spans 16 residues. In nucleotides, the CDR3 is TGCGCCAACAGCCAGCCAGGGGCAGTGAGGAACTATGGCTACACCTTC. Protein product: CANSQPGAVRNYGYTF.

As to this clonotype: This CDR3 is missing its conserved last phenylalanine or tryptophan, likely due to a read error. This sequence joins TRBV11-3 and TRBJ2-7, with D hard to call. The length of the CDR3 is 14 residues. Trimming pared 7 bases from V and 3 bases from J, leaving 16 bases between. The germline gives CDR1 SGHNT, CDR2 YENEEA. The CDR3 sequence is CASNPGEGDYEQYL. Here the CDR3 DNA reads TGTGCCAGCAACCCTGGAGAAGGTGACTACGAGCAGTACCTC.

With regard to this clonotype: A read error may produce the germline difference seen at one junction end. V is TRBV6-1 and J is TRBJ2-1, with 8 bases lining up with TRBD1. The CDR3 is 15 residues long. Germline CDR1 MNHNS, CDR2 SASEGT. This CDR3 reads CANSEGTGESNEQFF. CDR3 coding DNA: TGTGCCAACAGTGAGGGGACAGGTGAATCCAATGAACAGTTCTTC.

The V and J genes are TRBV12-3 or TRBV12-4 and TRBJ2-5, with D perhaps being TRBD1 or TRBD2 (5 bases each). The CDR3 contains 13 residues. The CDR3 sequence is CVSSRRGTETQYF. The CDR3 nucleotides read TGTGTGAGTAGCCGAAGAGGGACAGAGACCCAGTACTTC.

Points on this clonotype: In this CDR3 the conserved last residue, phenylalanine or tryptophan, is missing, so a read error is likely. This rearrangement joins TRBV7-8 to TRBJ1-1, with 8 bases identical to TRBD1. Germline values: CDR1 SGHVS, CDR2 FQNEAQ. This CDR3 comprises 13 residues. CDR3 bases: TGTGCCAGGAGCTTAACAGGGGGCACTGAAGCTTTCCTT. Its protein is CARSLTGGTEAFL.

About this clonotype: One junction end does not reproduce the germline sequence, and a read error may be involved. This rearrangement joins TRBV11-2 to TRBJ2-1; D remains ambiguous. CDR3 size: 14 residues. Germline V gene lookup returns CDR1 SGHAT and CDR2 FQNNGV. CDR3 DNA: TGTGCCAGCAACTTATGCGTCTCGAACAATGAGCCATTCTTC. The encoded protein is CASNLCVSNNEPFF.

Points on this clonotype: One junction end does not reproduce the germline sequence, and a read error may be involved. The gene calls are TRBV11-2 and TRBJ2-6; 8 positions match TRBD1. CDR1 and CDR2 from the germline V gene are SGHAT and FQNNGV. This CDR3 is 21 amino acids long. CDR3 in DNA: TGTGCCAGCAGCATGGGGGGAGACAGGGGCATTTCCCACTATGGGGCCAACGTCCAGACTTTC. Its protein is CASSMGGDRGISHYGANVQTF. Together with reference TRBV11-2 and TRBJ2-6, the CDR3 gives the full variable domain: EAGVAQSPRYKIIEKRQSVAFWCNPISGHATLYWYQQILGQGPKLLIQFQNNGVVDDSQLPKDRFSAERLKGVDSTLKIQPAKLEDSAVYLCASSMGGDRGISHYGANVQTFGAGSRLTVL.

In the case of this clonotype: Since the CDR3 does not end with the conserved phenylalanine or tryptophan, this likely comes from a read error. The DNA for the CDR3 is TGTGCCAACAGTGTTGGGCTAGCAACAGATACGCAGTATTTA. This translates into CANSVGLATDTQYL. The rearrangement uses TRBV6-1 and TRBJ2-3; D is perhaps TRBD2 (5 bases). Germline V gene lookup returns CDR1 MNHNS and CDR2 SASEGT. This CDR3 spans 14 amino acids.

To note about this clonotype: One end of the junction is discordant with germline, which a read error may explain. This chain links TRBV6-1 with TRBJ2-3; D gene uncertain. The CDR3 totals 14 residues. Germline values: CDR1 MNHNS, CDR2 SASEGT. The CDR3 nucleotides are TGTGCCAGCAGCGAAGGAGTAGGACCAGATACGCAGTATTTT. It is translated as CASSEGVGPDTQYF.

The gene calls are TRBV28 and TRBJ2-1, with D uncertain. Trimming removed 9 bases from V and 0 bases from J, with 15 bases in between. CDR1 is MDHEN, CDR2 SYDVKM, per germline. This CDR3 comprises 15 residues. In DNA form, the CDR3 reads TGTGCCAGTAGAGTAATCTCGGGCTCCTACAATGAGCAGTTCTTC. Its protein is CASRVISGSYNEQFF. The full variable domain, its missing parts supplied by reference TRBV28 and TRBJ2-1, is DVKVTQSSRYLVKRTGEKVFLECVQDMDHENMFWYRQDPGLGLRLIYFSYDVKMKEKGDIPEGYSVSREKKERFSLILESASTNQTSMYLCASRVISGSYNEQFFGPGTRLTVL.

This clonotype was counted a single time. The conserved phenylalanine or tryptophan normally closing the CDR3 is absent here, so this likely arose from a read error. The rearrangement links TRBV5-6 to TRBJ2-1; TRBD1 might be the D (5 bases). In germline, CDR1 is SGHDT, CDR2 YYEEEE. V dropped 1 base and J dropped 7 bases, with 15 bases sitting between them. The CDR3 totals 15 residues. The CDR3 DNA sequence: TGTGCCAGCAGCTTGCAGCTAGGGGCCTTAAATGAGCAGTTCTCC. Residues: CASSLQLGALNEQFS.

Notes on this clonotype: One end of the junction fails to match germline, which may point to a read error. CDR3 region: CASSHRGLEDAQYF. The DNA for the CDR3 is TGTGCCAGCAGCCACAGGGGGCTGGAAGATGCGCAGTATTTT. The V call is TRBV6-1, the J call TRBJ2-3; 9 nucleotides line up with TRBD1. The CDR3 sequence is 14 residues long. Germline CDR1 reads MNHNS; CDR2 reads SASEGT.

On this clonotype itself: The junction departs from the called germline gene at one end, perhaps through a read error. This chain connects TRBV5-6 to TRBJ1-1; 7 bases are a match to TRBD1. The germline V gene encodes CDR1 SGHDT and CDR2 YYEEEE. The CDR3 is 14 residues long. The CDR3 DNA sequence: TGTGCCAGCAGCGCACGACAGGGACGGACTGAAGTTTTCTTT. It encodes CASSARQGRTEVFF.

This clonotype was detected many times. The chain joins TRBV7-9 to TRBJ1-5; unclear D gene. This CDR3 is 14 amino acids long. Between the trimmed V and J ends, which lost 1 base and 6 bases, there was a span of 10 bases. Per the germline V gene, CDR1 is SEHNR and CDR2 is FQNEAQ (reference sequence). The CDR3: CASSLGNPSQPQHF. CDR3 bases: TGTGCCAGCAGCTTAGGGAACCCGAGTCAGCCCCAGCATTTT.

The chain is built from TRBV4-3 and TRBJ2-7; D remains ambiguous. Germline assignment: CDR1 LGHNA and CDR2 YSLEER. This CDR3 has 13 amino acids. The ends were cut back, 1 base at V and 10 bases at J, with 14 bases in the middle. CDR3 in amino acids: CASSQGNGVRQYF. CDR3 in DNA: TGCGCCAGCAGCCAAGGGAACGGAGTTAGACAGTACTTC.

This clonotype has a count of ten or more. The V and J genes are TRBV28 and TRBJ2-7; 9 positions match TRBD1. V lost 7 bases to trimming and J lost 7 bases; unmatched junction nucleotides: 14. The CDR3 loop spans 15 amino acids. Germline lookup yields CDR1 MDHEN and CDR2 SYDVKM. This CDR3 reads CASTIFGTGPREQYF. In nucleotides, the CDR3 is TGTGCCAGCACCATTTTCGGGACAGGGCCTAGGGAGCAGTACTTC.

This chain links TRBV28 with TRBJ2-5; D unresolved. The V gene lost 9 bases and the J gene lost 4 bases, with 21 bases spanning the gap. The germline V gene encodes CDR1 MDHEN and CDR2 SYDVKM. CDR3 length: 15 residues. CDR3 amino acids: CASISSTKVGETQYF. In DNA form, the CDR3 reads TGTGCCAGTATTTCGAGCACAAAAGTAGGAGAGACCCAGTACTTC.

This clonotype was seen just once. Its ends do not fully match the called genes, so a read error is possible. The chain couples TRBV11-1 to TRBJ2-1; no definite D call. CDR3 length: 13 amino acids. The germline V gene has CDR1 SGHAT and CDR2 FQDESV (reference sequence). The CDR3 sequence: CVSTRLVVSEQFF. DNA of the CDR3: TGTGTCAGCACGCGACTGGTTGTGAGCGAGCAGTTCTTC. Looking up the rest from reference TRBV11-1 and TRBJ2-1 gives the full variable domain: EAEVAQSPRYKITEKSQAVAFWCDPISGHATLYWYRQILGQGPELLVQFQDESVVDDSQLPKDRFSAERLKGVDSTLKIQPAELGDSAMYLCVSTRLVVSEQFFGPGTRLTVL.

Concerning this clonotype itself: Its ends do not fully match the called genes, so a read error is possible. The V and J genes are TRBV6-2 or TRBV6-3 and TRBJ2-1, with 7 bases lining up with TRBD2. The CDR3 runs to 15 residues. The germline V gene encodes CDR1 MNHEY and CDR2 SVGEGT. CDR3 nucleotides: TGTACCAGCAGTTACACGGCGGGGGACCTCAATGAGCAGTTCTTC. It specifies CTSSYTAGDLNEQFF.

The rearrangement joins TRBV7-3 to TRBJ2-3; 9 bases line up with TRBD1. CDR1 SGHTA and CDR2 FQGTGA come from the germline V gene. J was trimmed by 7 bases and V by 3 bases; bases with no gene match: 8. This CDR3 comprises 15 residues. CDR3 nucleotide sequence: TGTGCCAGCAGCTTGGGACAGGGCCGTACACATACGCAGTATTTT. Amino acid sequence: CASSLGQGRTHTQYF.

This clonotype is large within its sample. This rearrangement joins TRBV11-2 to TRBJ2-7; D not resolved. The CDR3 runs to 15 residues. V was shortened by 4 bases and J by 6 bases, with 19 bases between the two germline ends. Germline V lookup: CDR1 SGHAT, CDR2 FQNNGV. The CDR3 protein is CASSSGRLYAREQYF. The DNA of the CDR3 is TGTGCCAGCAGCTCCGGACGGCTTTACGCGCGCGAGCAGTACTTC.

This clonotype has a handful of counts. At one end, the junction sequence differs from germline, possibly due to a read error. CDR3 protein: CASSFSLRGNVKLFF. CDR3 nucleotides: TGTGCCAGCAGTTTCAGTCTGAGGGGGAATGTAAAACTGTTTTTT. The rearrangement joins TRBV12-3 or TRBV12-4 to TRBJ1-4, with a possible D match to TRBD1 (6 bases). CDR3 length: 15 residues.

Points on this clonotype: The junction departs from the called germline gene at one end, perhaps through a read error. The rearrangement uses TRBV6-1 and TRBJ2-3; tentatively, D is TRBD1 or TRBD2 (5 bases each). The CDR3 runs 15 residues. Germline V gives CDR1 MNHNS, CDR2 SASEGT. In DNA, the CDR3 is TGTGCCAGTAAGTCACAGTGCCGGGGCACTGATACGCAGTATTTT. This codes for CASKSQCRGTDTQYF.

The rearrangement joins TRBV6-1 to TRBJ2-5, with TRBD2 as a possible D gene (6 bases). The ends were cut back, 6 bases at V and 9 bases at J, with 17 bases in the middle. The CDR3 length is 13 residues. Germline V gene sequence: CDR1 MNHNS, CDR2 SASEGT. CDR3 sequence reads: CASSRDLGVAQYF. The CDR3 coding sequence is TGTGCCAGCAGCAGGGACTTAGGAGTGGCCCAGTACTTC.

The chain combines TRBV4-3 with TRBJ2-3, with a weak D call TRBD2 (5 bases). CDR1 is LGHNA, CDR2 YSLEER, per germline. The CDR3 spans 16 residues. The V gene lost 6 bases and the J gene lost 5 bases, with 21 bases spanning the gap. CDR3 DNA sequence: TGCGCCAGCAGTCACGTACCGTTAACAGAGGGAGATACGCAGTATTTT. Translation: CASSHVPLTEGDTQYF.

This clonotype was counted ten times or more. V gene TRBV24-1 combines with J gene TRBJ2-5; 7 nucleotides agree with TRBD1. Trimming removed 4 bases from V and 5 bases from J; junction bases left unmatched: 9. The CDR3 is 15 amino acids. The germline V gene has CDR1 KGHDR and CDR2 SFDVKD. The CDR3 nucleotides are TGTGCCACCAGTGACCCGACAGGGTCTGGGGAGACCCAGTACTTC. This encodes CATSDPTGSGETQYF.

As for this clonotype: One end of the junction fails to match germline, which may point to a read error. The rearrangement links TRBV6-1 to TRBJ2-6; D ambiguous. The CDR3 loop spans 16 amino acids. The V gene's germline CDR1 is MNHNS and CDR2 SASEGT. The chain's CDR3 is CSSRTNPNSGANVLTF. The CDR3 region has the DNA TGTTCCAGCAGAACCAACCCCAACTCTGGGGCCAACGTCCTGACTTTC.

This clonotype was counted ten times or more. In DNA, the CDR3 is TGTGCCAGCAGCTGGGGGCGGGAGACCCAGTACTTC. It specifies CASSWGRETQYF. J is TRBJ2-5 and V is TRBV5-6; D is perhaps TRBD1 (6 bases). The CDR3 covers 12 residues. Looked up from germline, CDR1 is SGHDT and CDR2 is YYEEEE. Between the trimmed V and J ends, which lost 3 bases and 5 bases, there was a span of 8 bases.

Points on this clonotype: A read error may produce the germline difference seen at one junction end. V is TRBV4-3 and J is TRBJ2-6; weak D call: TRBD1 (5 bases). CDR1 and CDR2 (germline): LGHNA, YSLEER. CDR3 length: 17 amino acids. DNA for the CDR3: TGCGCCAGTAGCCAAGATGGGTCAGGGCGCGAGGCCAATGTCCTGACTTTC. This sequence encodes CASSQDGSGREANVLTF.